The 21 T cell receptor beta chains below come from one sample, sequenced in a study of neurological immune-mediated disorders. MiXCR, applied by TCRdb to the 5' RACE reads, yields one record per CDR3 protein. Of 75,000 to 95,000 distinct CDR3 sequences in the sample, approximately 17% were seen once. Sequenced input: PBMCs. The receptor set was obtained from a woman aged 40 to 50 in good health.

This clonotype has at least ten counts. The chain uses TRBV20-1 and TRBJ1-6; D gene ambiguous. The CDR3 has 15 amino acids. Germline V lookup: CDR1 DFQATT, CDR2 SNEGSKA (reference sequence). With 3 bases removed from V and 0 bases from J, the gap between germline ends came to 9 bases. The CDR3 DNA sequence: TGCAGTGCTAGGAGGGCTAGCTCCTATAATTCACCCCTCCACTTT. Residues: CSARRASSYNSPLHF.

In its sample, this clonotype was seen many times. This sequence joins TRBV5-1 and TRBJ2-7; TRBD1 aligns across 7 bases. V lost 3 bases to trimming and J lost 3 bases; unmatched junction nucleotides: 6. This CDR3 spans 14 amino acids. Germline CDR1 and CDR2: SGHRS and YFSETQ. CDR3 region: CASSYGQGVYEQYF. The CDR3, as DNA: TGCGCCAGCAGCTACGGCCAGGGGGTCTACGAGCAGTACTTC.

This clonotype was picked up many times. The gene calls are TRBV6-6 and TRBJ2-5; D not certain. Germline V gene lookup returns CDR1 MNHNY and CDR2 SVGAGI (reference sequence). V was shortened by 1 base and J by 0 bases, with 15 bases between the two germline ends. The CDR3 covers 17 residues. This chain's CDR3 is CASSYLDLPLYQETQYF. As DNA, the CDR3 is TGTGCCAGCAGTTACTTGGACCTCCCCCTCTACCAAGAGACCCAGTACTTC.

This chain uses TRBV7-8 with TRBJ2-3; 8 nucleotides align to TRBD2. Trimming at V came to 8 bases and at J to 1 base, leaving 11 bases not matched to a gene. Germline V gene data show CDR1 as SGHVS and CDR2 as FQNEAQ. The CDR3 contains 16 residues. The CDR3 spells CASSPLPAGGTDTQYF. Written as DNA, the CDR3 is TGTGCCAGCTCCCCTCTGCCAGCGGGGGGCACAGATACGCAGTATTTT.

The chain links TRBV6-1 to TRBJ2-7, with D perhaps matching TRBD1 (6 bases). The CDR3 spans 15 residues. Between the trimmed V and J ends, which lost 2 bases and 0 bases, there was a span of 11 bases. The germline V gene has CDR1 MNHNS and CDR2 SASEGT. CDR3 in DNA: TGTGCCAGCAGTGAACCGGGGACAAGCTCCTACGAGCAGTACTTC. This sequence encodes CASSEPGTSSYEQYF.

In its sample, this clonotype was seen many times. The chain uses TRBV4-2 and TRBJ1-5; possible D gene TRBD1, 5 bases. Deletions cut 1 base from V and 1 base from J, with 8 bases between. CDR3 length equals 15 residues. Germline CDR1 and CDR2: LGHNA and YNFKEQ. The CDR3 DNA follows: TGTGCCAGCAGCCAAGCTGACAGAAGCAATCAGCCCCAGCATTTT. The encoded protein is CASSQADRSNQPQHF.

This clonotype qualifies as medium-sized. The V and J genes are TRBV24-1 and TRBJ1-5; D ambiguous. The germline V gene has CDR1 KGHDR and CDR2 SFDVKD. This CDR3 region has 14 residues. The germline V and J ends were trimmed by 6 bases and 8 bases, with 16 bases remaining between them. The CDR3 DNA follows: TGTGCCACCAGTTCGGGCCTGGAGGCGGAGCCCCAGCATTTT. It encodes CATSSGLEAEPQHF.

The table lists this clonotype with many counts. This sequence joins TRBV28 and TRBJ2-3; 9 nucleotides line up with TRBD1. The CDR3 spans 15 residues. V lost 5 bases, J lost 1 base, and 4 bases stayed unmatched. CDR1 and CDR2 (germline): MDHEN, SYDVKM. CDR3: CASSRQGDGTDTQYF. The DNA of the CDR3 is TGTGCCAGCAGTAGACAGGGGGACGGCACAGATACGCAGTATTTT.

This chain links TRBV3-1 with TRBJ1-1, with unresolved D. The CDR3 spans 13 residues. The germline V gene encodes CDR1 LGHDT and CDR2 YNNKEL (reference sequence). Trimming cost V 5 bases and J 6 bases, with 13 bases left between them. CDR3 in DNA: TGTGCCAGCAGCTTGGGGATGGTCGCTGAAGCTTTCTTT. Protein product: CASSLGMVAEAFF.

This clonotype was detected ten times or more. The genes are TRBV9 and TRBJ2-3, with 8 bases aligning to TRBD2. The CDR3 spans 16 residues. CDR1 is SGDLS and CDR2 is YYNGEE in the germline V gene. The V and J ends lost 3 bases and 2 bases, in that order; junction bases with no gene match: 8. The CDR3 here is CASSGSGTLVTDTQYF. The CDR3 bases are TGTGCCAGCAGCGGTAGCGGGACGTTGGTCACAGATACGCAGTATTTT. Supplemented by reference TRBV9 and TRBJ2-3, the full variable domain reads DSGVTQTPKHLITATGQRVTLRCSPRSGDLSVYWYQQSLDQGLQFLIQYYNGEERAKGNILERFSAQQFPDLHSELNLSSLELGDSALYFCASSGSGTLVTDTQYFGPGTRLTVL.

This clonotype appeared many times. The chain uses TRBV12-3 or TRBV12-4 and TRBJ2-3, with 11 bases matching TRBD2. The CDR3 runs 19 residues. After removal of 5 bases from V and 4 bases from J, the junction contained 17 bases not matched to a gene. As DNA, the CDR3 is TGTGCCAGCAGTCCCCTTCTAGCGGGGGGAACCGTCGTGGCAGATACGCAGTATTTT. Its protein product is CASSPLLAGGTVVADTQYF.

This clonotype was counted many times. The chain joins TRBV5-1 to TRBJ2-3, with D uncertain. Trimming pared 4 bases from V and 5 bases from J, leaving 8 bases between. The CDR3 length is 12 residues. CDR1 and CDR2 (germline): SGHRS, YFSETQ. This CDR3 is CASSARRDTQYF. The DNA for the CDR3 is TGCGCCAGCAGCGCCCGAAGAGATACGCAGTATTTT.

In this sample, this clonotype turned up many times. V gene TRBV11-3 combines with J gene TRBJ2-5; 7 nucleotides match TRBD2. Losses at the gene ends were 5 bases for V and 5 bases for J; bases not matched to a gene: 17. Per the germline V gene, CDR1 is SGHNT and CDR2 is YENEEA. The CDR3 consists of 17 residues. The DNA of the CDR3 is TGTGCCAGCAGCACCCAGCCAGGACTAGGGGTACGCGAGACCCAGTACTTC. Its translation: CASSTQPGLGVRETQYF.

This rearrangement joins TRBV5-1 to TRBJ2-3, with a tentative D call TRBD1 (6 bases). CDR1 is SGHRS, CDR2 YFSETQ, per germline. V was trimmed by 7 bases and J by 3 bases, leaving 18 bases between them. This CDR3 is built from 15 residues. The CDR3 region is CASGEGDTKTDTQYF. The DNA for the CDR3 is TGCGCCAGCGGAGAGGGGGACACAAAAACAGATACGCAGTATTTT. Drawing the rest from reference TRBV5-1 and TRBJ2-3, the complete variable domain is KAGVTQTPRYLIKTRGQQVTLSCSPISGHRSVSWYQQTPGQGLQFLFEYFSETQRNKGNFPGRFSGRQFSNSRSEMNVSTLELGDSALYLCASGEGDTKTDTQYFGPGTRLTVL.

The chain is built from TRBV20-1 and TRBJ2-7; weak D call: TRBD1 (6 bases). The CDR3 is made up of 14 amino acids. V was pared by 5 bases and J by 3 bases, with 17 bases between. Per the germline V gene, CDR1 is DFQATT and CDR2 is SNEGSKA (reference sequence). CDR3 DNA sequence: TGCAGTGCTGAGGGGGTACAGGAGCGCTACGAGCAGTACTTC. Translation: CSAEGVQERYEQYF.

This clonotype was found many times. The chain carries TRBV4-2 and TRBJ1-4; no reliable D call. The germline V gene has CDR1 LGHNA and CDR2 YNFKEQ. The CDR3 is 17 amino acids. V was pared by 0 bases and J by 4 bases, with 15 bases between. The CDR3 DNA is TGTGCCAGCAGCCAAGATCTAGCGGGGATCATTAATGAAAAACTGTTTTTT. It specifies CASSQDLAGIINEKLFF.

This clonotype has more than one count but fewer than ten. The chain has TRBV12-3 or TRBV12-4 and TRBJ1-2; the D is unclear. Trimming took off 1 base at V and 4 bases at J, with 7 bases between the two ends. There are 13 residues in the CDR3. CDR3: CASSLDTSYGYTF. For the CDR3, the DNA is TGTGCCAGCAGTTTAGACACCTCCTATGGCTACACCTTC.

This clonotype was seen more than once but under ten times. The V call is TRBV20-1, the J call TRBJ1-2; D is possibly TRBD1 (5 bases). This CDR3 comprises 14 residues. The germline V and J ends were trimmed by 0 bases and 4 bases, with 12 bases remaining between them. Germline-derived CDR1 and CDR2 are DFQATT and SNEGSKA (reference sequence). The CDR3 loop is CSARDIQAIYGYTF. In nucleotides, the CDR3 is TGCAGTGCTAGAGATATACAGGCCATCTATGGCTACACCTTC.

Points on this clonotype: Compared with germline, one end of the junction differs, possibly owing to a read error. The CDR3 nucleotides are TGTGCCAGCTGTACGCTAGCGGGGGGTCGGGAGACACAGTACTTC. Translation gives CASCTLAGGRETQYF. The chain combines TRBV5-6 with TRBJ2-5; 11 bases match TRBD2. The CDR3 is made up of 15 amino acids. The germline gives CDR1 SGHDT, CDR2 YYEEEE.

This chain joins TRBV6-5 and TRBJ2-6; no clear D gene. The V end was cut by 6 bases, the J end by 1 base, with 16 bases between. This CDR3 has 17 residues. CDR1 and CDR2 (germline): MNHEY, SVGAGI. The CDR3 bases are TGTGCCAGCAGCCACAAGGACGGCTTTTCTGGGGCCAACGTCCTGACTTTC. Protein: CASSHKDGFSGANVLTF.

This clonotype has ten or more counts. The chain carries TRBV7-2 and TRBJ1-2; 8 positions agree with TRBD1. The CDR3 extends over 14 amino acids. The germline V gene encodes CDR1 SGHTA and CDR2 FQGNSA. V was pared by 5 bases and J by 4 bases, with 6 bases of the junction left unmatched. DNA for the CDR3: TGTGCCAGCAGCCTGGGACAGGCCCCCTATGGCTACACCTTC. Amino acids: CASSLGQAPYGYTF.